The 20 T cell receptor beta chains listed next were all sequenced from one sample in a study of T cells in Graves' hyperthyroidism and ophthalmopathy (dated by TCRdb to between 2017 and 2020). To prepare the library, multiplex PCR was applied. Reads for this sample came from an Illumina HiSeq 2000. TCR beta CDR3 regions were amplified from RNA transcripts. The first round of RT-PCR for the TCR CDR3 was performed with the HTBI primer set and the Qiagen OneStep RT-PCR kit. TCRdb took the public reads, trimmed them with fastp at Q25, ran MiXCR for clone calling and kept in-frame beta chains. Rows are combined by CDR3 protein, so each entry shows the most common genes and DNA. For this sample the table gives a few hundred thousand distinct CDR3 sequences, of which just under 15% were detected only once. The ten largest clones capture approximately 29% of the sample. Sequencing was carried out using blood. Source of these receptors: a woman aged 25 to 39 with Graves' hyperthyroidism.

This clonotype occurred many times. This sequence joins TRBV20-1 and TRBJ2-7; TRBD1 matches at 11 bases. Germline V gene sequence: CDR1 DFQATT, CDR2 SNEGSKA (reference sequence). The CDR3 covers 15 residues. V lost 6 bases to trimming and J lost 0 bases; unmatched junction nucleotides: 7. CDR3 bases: TGCAGTGCCTACTGGACAGGGGGCGTCTCCTACGAGCAGTACTTC. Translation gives CSAYWTGGVSYEQYF.

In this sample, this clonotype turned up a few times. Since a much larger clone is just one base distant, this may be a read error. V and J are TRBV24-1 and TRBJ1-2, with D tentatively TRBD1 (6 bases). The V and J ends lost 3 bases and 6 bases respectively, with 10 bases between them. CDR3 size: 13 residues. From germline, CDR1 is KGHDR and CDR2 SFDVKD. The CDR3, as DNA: TGTGCCACCAGTGATCGGACAGCGCATGGCTACACCTTC. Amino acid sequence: CATSDRTAHGYTF.

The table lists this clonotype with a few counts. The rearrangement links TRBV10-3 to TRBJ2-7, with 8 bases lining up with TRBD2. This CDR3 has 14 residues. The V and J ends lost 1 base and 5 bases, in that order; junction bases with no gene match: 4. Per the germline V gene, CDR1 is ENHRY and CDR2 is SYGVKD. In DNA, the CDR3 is TGTGCCATCAGTGAGTACGGGAGGGCCGACGAGCAGTACTTC. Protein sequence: CAISEYGRADEQYF.

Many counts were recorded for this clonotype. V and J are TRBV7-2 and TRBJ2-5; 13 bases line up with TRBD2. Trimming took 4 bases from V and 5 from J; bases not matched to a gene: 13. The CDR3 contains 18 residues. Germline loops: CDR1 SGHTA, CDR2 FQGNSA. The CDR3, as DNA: TGTGCCAGCAGCTACCCGGGACTAGCGGGACCCGGGGGGGAGACCCAGTACTTC. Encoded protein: CASSYPGLAGPGGETQYF. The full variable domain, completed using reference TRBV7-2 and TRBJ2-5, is GAGVSQSPSNKVTEKGKDVELRCDPISGHTALYWYRQSLGQGLEFLIYFQGNSAPDKSGLPSDRFSAERTGGSVSTLTIQRTQQEDSAVYLCASSYPGLAGPGGETQYFGPGTRLLVL.

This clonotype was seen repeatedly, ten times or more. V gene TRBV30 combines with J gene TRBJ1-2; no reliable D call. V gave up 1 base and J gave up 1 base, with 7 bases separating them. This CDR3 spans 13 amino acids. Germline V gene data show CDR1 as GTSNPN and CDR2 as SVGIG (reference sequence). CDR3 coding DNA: TGTGCCTGGAGTGGCGGCCGTAACTATGGCTACACCTTC. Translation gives CAWSGGRNYGYTF.

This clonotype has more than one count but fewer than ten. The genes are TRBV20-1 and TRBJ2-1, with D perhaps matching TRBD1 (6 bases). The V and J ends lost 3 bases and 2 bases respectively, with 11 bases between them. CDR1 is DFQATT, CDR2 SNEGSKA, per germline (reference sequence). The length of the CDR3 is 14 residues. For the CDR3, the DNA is TGCAGTGCTAGGGACCAGGGGACCTACAATGAGCAGTTCTTC. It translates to CSARDQGTYNEQFF.

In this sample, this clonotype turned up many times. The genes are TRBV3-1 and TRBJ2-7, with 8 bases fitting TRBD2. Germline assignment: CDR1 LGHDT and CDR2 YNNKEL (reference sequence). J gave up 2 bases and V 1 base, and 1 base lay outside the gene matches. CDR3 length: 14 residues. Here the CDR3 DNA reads TGTGCCAGCAGCCAAGTACTAGCGGCCTACGAGCAGTACTTC. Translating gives CASSQVLAAYEQYF.

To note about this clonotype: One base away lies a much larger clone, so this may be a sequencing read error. The CDR3: CASSTGYTSYGQYF. CDR3 bases: TGTGCCAGCAGCACCGGGTATACCTCCTACGGGCAGTACTTC. V usage is TRBV6-2 or TRBV6-3 and J usage is TRBJ2-7; unclear D gene. CDR1 MNHEY and CDR2 SVGEGT come from the germline V gene. CDR3 length: 14 residues.

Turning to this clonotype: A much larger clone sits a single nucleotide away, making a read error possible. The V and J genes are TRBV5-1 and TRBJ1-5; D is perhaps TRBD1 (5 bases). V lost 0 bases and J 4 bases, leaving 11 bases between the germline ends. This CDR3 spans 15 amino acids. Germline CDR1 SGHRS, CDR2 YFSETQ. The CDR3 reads CASSLGGRLNQPQHF. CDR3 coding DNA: TGCGCCAGCAGCTTGGGGGGACGGCTGAATCAGCCCCAGCATTTT.

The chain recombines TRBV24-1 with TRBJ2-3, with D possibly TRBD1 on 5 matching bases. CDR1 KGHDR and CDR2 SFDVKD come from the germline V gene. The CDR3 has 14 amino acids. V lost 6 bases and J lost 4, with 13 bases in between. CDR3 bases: TGTGCCACCAGTACTGGGGCTCATTCAGATACGCAGTATTTT. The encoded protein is CATSTGAHSDTQYF.

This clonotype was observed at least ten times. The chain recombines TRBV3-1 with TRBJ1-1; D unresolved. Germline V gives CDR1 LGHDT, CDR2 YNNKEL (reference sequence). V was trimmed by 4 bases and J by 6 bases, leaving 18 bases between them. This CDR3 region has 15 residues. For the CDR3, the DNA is TGTGCCAGCAGCCGGACGGTCCGGGTCCCCCCTGAAGCTTTCTTT. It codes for CASSRTVRVPPEAFF.

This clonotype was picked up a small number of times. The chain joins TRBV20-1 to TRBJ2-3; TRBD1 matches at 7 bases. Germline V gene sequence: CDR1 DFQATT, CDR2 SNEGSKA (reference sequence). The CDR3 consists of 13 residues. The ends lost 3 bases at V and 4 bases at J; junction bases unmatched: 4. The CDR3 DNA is TGCAGTGCTAGGTACCAGGGGGCAGATACGCAGTATTTT. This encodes CSARYQGADTQYF.

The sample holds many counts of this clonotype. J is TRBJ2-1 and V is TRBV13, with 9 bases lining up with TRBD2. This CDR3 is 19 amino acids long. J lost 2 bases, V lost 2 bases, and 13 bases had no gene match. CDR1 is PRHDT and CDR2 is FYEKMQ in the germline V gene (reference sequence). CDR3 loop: CASSLSVAGAMQTYNEQFF. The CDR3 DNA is TGTGCCAGCAGCTTATCAGTAGCGGGGGCAATGCAAACCTACAATGAGCAGTTCTTC.

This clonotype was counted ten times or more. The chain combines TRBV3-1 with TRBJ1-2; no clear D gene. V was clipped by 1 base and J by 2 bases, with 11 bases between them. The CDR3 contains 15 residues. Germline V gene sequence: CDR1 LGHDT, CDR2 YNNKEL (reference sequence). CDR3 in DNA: TGTGCCAGCAGCCAAGGACCAGGACCCAACTATGGCTACACCTTC. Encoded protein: CASSQGPGPNYGYTF. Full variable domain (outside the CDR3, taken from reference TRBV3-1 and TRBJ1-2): DTAVSQTPKYLVTQMGNDKSIKCEQNLGHDTMYWYKQDSKKFLKIMFSYNNKELIINETVPNRFSPKSPDKAHLNLHINSLELGDSAVYFCASSQGPGPNYGYTFGSGTRLTVV.

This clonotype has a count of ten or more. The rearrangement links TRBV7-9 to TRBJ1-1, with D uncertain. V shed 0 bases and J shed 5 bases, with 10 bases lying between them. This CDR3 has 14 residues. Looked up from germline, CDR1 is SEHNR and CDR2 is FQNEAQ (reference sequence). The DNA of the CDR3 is TGTGCCAGCAGCTTAGCCTCTTGGGTGACTGAAGCTTTCTTT. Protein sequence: CASSLASWVTEAFF. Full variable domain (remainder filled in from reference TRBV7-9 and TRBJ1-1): DTGVSQNPRHKITKRGQNVTFRCDPISEHNRLYWYRQTLGQGPEFLTYFQNEAQLEKSRLLSDRFSAERPKGSFSTLEIQRTEQGDSAMYLCASSLASWVTEAFFGQGTRLTVV.

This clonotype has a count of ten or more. In DNA form, the CDR3 reads TGTGCCAGCAGCCGGCTCGGTGGAGACACTGAAGCTTTCTTT. This codes for CASSRLGGDTEAFF. The chain joins TRBV3-1 to TRBJ1-1; no clear D. Germline CDR1 reads LGHDT; CDR2 reads YNNKEL (reference sequence). The CDR3 runs 14 residues. The germline V and J ends were trimmed by 4 bases and 3 bases, with 12 bases remaining between them.

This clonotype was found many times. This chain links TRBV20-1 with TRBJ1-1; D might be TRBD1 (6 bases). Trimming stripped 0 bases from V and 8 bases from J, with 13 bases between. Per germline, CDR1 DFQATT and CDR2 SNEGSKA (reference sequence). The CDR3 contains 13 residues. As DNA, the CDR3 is TGCAGTGCTAGAGATCCCCAGGGGAACGAAGCTTTCTTT. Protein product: CSARDPQGNEAFF.

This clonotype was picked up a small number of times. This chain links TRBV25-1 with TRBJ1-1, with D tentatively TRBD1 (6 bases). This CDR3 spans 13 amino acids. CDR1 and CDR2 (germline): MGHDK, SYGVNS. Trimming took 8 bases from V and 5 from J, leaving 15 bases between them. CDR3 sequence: CASSVQRGTEAFF. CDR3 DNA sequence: TGTGCCAGCTCCGTACAAAGGGGGACTGAAGCTTTCTTT.

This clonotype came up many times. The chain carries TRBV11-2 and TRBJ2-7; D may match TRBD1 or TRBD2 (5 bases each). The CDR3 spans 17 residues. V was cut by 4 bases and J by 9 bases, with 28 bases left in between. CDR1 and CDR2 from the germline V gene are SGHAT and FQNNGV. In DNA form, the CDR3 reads TGTGCCAGCAGCTCACGACTGGGACCTCCTACGAGCCAGTGGCAGTACTTC. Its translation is CASSSRLGPPTSQWQYF.

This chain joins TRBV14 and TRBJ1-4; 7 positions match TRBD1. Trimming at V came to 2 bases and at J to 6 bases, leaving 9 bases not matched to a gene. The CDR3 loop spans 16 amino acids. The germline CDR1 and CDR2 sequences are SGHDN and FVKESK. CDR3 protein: CASSQLKTGKDEKLFF. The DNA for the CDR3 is TGTGCCAGCAGCCAACTTAAGACAGGGAAGGATGAAAAACTGTTTTTT.